Each of the 21 T cell receptor beta chains below was sequenced from the same sample in a study of post-analysis software for immune sequencing data. Study findings and constraints: Compared with controls, patients had more of roughly five TRBV segments, including TRBV5-6, TRBV5-1 and TRBV20-1.

The library was made from cDNA and included unique molecular identifiers. TCRdb used MiXCR to reprocess the PCR reads, holding one entry per CDR3 protein. Here the sample spans approximately 160,000 distinct CDR3 sequences, approximately 28% being singletons. For these TCRs, the target antigens are not known. The specimen sequenced was blood. All receptors come from a girl under 18 with multiple sclerosis.

Remarks on this clonotype: Possible read error: a much larger clone is one base away. V and J are TRBV7-8 and TRBJ2-1; 12 bases align to TRBD2. The J call may be faulty, since TRBJ2-7 better matches the DNA end. This CDR3 is built from 16 residues. CDR1 is SGHVS and CDR2 is FQNEAQ in the germline V gene. In DNA form, the CDR3 reads TGTGCCAGCAGCCATCTAGCGGGGGGGACCTACAATGAGCAGTACTTC. As protein: CASSHLAGGTYNEQYF.

A few counts support this clonotype. The chain links TRBV28 to TRBJ1-2; D may be TRBD1 (5 bases). The germline V gene has CDR1 MDHEN and CDR2 SYDVKM. This CDR3 is 14 amino acids long. V gave up 1 base and J gave up 2 bases, with 8 bases separating them. CDR3 residues: CASSLSGVNYGYTF. The CDR3 region has the DNA TGTGCCAGCAGTTTATCGGGGGTCAACTATGGCTACACCTTC.

This clonotype was counted ten times or more. The chain has TRBV10-3 and TRBJ1-1; 7 bases align to TRBD1. CDR3 length: 14 residues. The germline gives CDR1 ENHRY, CDR2 SYGVKD. With V trimmed by 10 bases and J by 0 bases, 8 bases remained unmatched. The CDR3: CATCTDRLNTEAFF. The CDR3 nucleotides are TGTGCCACCTGTACGGACAGGTTGAACACTGAAGCTTTCTTT.

This clonotype was counted many times. J is TRBJ1-2 and V is TRBV29-1; D unresolved. This CDR3 region has 15 residues. V lost 6 bases and J 4 bases, leaving 21 bases between the germline ends. Per germline, CDR1 SQVTM and CDR2 ANQGSEA. The CDR3 coding sequence is TGCAGCGTAATTATAGACTCGGAAACGGGCTATGGCTACACCTTC. Residues: CSVIIDSETGYGYTF.

This clonotype was seen more than once but under ten times. The gene calls are TRBV7-2 and TRBJ1-6, with no clear D. Trimming cost V 5 bases and J 7 bases, with 12 bases left between them. CDR1 is SGHTA and CDR2 is FQGNSA in the germline V gene. This CDR3 contains 14 residues. CDR3 amino acids: CASSLIMGNSPLHF. CDR3 in DNA: TGTGCCAGCAGCCTCATCATGGGGAATTCACCCCTCCACTTT.

This clonotype was observed at least ten times. This chain links TRBV20-1 with TRBJ2-1, with D tentatively TRBD1 or TRBD2 (5 bases each). Trimming stripped 6 bases from V and 9 bases from J, with 9 bases between. Germline-derived CDR1 and CDR2 are DFQATT and SNEGSKA (reference sequence). The CDR3 is 10 amino acids. The CDR3 nucleotides are TGCAGTGCCGGGGACCCTGAGCAGTTCTTC. This sequence encodes CSAGDPEQFF.

The chain employs TRBV27 and TRBJ1-2; D perhaps matches TRBD1 (5 bases). Trimming shortened V by 2 bases and J by 4 bases, and 14 bases separated the two germline ends. This CDR3 is 15 amino acids long. The germline gives CDR1 MNHEY, CDR2 SMNVEV (reference sequence). CDR3 residues: CASSLAGFSSYGYTF. The DNA of the CDR3 is TGTGCCAGCAGTTTAGCAGGGTTTTCCTCCTATGGCTACACCTTC.

This clonotype came up a few times. This chain links TRBV5-1 with TRBJ2-3, with 7 bases identical to TRBD2. This CDR3 is 14 amino acids long. After removal of 3 bases from V and 5 bases from J, the junction contained 6 bases not matched to a gene. Germline V gene sequence: CDR1 SGHRS, CDR2 YFSETQ. The CDR3 spells CASSSGGKGDTQYF. The CDR3 DNA reads TGCGCCAGCAGCTCGGGGGGTAAGGGAGATACGCAGTATTTT.

This clonotype was seen only once. V and J are TRBV5-1 and TRBJ2-3, with 10 bases lining up with TRBD2. The germline gives CDR1 SGHRS, CDR2 YFSETQ. This CDR3 region has 16 residues. The V gene end was trimmed by 0 bases and the J gene end by 1 base; junction bases not matched to a gene: 2. The CDR3 sequence is CASSLGGTSGTDTQYF. The CDR3 nucleotides read TGCGCCAGCAGCTTGGGTGGGACTAGCGGCACAGATACGCAGTATTTT.

The chain is built from TRBV30 and TRBJ2-1; 10 nucleotides line up with TRBD1. CDR1 GTSNPN and CDR2 SVGIG come from the germline V gene (reference sequence). This CDR3 spans 13 amino acids. J gave up 7 bases and V 5 bases, and 5 bases lay outside the gene matches. The CDR3 DNA is TGTGCCTGGGGACAGGGGGTCCGGAATGAGCAGTTCTTC. Translated, it gives CAWGQGVRNEQFF.

This clonotype has ten or more counts. The chain employs TRBV12-3 or TRBV12-4 and TRBJ2-3; TRBD2 aligns across 10 bases. This CDR3 spans 15 amino acids. V gave up 4 bases and J gave up 5 bases; unmatched junction bases: 6. The CDR3 region has the DNA TGTGCCAGCAGTTGGGCTAGCGGGAGAAGAGATACGCAGTATTTT. Its protein is CASSWASGRRDTQYF.

With regard to this clonotype: This may be a read error, as it is one base from a much larger clone. This rearrangement joins TRBV24-1 to TRBJ2-3, with 7 positions matching TRBD1. CDR1 and CDR2 from the germline V gene are KGHDR and SFDVKD. This CDR3 contains 15 residues. V lost 5 bases and J lost 6; bases outside the gene matches: 10. CDR3 nucleotide sequence: TGTGCCACCAGTGCGACAGGGACCTTAGCGGATACGCAGTATTTT. It is translated as CATSATGTLADTQYF.

Many counts were recorded for this clonotype. V usage is TRBV20-1 and J usage is TRBJ2-5; tentative D call: TRBD2 (6 bases). V was clipped by 5 bases and J by 5 bases, with 21 bases between them. The CDR3 runs to 15 residues. Germline CDR1 and CDR2: DFQATT and SNEGSKA (reference sequence). The CDR3 coding sequence is TGCAGTGCTGCCCCTTGGGGACTTGGCCGGGAGACCCAGTACTTC. It encodes CSAAPWGLGRETQYF.

This chain joins TRBV18 and TRBJ2-1; D is possibly TRBD1 (6 bases). From germline, CDR1 is KGHSH and CDR2 LQKENI. The CDR3 has 12 residues. Deletions cut 8 bases from V and 6 bases from J, with 11 bases between. Here the CDR3 DNA reads TGTGCCAGCCAGGAAGGGGGCAATGAGCAGTTCTTC. Protein sequence: CASQEGGNEQFF.

This clonotype was found many times. The rearrangement joins TRBV9 to TRBJ1-2, with a weak D call TRBD1 (5 bases). The ends were cut back, 0 bases at V and 0 bases at J, with 9 bases in the middle. Germline V gene sequence: CDR1 SGDLS, CDR2 YYNGEE. The CDR3 spans 15 residues. CDR3 residues: CASSVVGTANYGYTF. Here the CDR3 DNA reads TGTGCCAGCAGCGTAGTGGGGACCGCTAACTATGGCTACACCTTC.

The chain links TRBV20-1 to TRBJ1-6, with D perhaps TRBD1 (5 bases). CDR1 is DFQATT and CDR2 is SNEGSKA in the germline V gene (reference sequence). This CDR3 spans 15 amino acids. Trimming removed 1 base from V and 10 bases from J, with 17 bases in between. CDR3 DNA sequence: TGCAGTGCTAGAGGAGGAAGCAGGGTGTGGTCACCCCTCCACTTT. It codes for CSARGGSRVWSPLHF.

The gene calls are TRBV7-9 and TRBJ1-1, with D uncertain. Germline values: CDR1 SEHNR, CDR2 FQNEAQ (reference sequence). Trimming pared 1 base from V and 5 bases from J, leaving 14 bases between. The length of the CDR3 is 15 residues. CDR3 residues: CASSLDLRGRTEAFF. DNA for the CDR3: TGTGCCAGCAGCTTAGACCTCCGGGGTAGGACTGAAGCTTTCTTT.

As regards this clonotype: A much larger clonotype is one base distant, so this may be a read error. This sequence joins TRBV4-2 and TRBJ2-3; TRBD2 matches 8 bases. CDR3 size: 15 residues. The germline V gene encodes CDR1 LGHNA and CDR2 YNFKEQ. CDR3 in DNA: TGTGCCAGCAGCCGAACACTCGGACTAGCTGATACGCGGTATTTT. Translated, it gives CASSRTLGLADTRYF.

This clonotype was observed at least ten times. A read error may be the cause here, since a much bigger clone is one base away. The chain joins TRBV6-6 to TRBJ2-1; the D is unclear. Near its end, the DNA agrees better with TRBJ2-7, so the J call may be wrong. In germline, CDR1 is MNHNY, CDR2 SVGAGI (reference sequence). The CDR3 spans 12 residues. The CDR3 region has the DNA TGTGCCAGCAGTCGCCCTTACAATGAGCAGTACTTC. Its translation: CASSRPYNEQYF.

This CDR3 reads CASSFRLAADTQYF. CDR3 nucleotides: TGTGCCAGCAGTTTTAGGCTGGCGGCAGATACGCAGTATTTT. J is TRBJ2-3 and V is TRBV12-3 or TRBV12-4; D gene ambiguous. The CDR3 consists of 14 residues. Trimming left V 3 bases short and J 4 bases short, with 11 bases between.

Details on this clonotype: Being one base from a much bigger clone, this may be a read error. The chain carries TRBV12-3 or TRBV12-4 and TRBJ2-1; TRBD2 is a possible D gene (5 bases). The CDR3 is 13 amino acids. For the CDR3, the DNA is TGTGCCGGCAGTTTAGCGCTAGGGAATGAGCAGTTCTTC. This gives the protein CAGSLALGNEQFF.